These 17 T cell receptor beta chains were sequenced from one sample in a study of blood T cells in healthy people across ages. Alongside a J-beta primer mix, a sample-barcoded 5' primer served in a second PCR lasting roughly 7 to 11 cycles. TCRdb reanalysed the 5' RACE reads using MiXCR and keeps one entry per CDR3 protein. This sample carries about 1.7 million distinct CDR3 sequences, roughly 27% of them seen once, and the ten largest clones take roughly 8%. The sequenced material came from blood. The receptors were sampled from a woman aged 25 to 45 in good health.

This chain connects TRBV30 to TRBJ1-1; D call uncertain. CDR1 and CDR2 from the germline V gene are GTSNPN and SVGIG (reference sequence). The CDR3 extends over 13 amino acids. V lost 0 bases to trimming and J lost 4 bases, with 9 bases between them. The CDR3 bases are TGTGCCTGGAGTGTACTCCGGGGCACTGAAGCTTTCTTT. Protein sequence: CAWSVLRGTEAFF.

The rearrangement uses TRBV7-9 and TRBJ1-1, with D tentatively TRBD1 (6 bases). Trimming stripped 5 bases from V and 4 bases from J, with 11 bases between. The CDR3 runs to 13 residues. The germline V gene has CDR1 SEHNR and CDR2 FQNEAQ (reference sequence). The CDR3 loop reads CASSTRQATEAFF. CDR3 sequence (DNA): TGTGCCAGCAGCACTCGACAGGCCACTGAAGCTTTCTTT.

The chain joins TRBV6-1 to TRBJ2-5, with 8 positions matching TRBD2. The CDR3 loop spans 14 amino acids. CDR1 is MNHNS, CDR2 SASEGT, per germline. The ends lost 7 bases at V and 5 bases at J; junction bases unmatched: 9. The CDR3 sequence: CASKKKGGGETQYF. Written as DNA, the CDR3 is TGTGCCAGCAAAAAGAAGGGCGGGGGGGAGACCCAGTACTTC.

The gene calls are TRBV7-9 and TRBJ2-1, with TRBD2 matching over 7 bases. Trimming at V came to 7 bases and at J to 9 bases, leaving 9 bases not matched to a gene. CDR1 is SEHNR, CDR2 FQNEAQ, per germline (reference sequence). This CDR3 is built from 13 residues. The CDR3 DNA is TGTGCCAGCACCCATCCCACGGGGGGTGAGCAGTTCTTC. Translating gives CASTHPTGGEQFF.

There are a few counts of this clonotype. In DNA form, the CDR3 reads TGCGCCAGCAGCCAACTGTACACTGAAGCTTTCTTT. It yields the protein CASSQLYTEAFF. The gene calls are TRBV4-1 and TRBJ1-1, with unresolved D. V lost 2 bases to trimming and J lost 3 bases, with 4 bases between them. Germline-derived CDR1 and CDR2 are MGHRA and YSYEKL. This CDR3 is built from 12 residues.

The V gene is TRBV20-1, the J gene TRBJ1-5, with 7 bases aligning to TRBD1. This CDR3 comprises 12 residues. With 6 bases clipped from V and 8 bases from J, the junction kept 7 bases outside the gene matches. Looked up from germline, CDR1 is DFQATT and CDR2 is SNEGSKA (reference sequence). The CDR3, as DNA: TGCAGTGCGGGCAGGGGGATCGAGCCCCAGCATTTT. It translates to CSAGRGIEPQHF.

Many counts were recorded for this clonotype. The V call is TRBV5-6, the J call TRBJ1-4; the D gene is possibly TRBD1 (5 bases). The germline V gene encodes CDR1 SGHDT and CDR2 YYEEEE. The V gene lost 4 bases and the J gene lost 6 bases, with 13 bases spanning the gap. The CDR3 has 14 amino acids. CDR3 in DNA: TGTGCCAGCAGCCTGGCAGGGTCGGATGAAAAACTGTTTTTT. This codes for CASSLAGSDEKLFF.

In the case of this clonotype: Given a much more abundant clone one base away, this may be a read error. The chain carries TRBV29-1 and TRBJ2-1; D may be TRBD1 (5 bases). The J call may be wrong; the DNA end is better matched by TRBJ2-7. From germline, CDR1 is SQVTM and CDR2 ANQGSEA. CDR3 length: 11 amino acids. Here the CDR3 reads CSVLQGVEQYF. The DNA of the CDR3 is TGCAGCGTCCTGCAGGGTGTTGAGCAGTACTTC.

The rearrangement joins TRBV6-6 to TRBJ1-2; 10 positions match TRBD1. In germline, CDR1 is MNHNY, CDR2 SVGAGI (reference sequence). This CDR3 has 17 residues. The V segment lost 3 bases and the J segment 4 bases; nucleotides outside the gene matches: 11. CDR3 DNA sequence: TGTGCCAGCAGTTATTCCCGAGACAGGGGGCGCCGCTATGGCTACACCTTC. Protein: CASSYSRDRGRRYGYTF.

V usage is TRBV12-5 and J usage is TRBJ2-5; maybe TRBD2 (6 bases). This CDR3 comprises 15 residues. With 6 bases removed from V and 5 bases from J, the gap between germline ends came to 19 bases. Germline V lookup: CDR1 LGHNT, CDR2 FRNRAP. The CDR3 here is CASGAPDGAGETQYF. CDR3 nucleotide sequence: TGTGCTAGTGGAGCTCCGGACGGCGCGGGGGAGACCCAGTACTTC.

The rearrangement uses TRBV12-3 or TRBV12-4 and TRBJ1-2; 7 bases line up with TRBD1. Trimming at V came to 7 bases and at J to 0 bases, leaving 5 bases not matched to a gene. The CDR3 is 14 residues long. The CDR3: CASIQQGTNYGYTF. The CDR3 DNA reads as TGTGCCAGCATCCAACAGGGGACTAACTATGGCTACACCTTC.

The genes are TRBV4-1 and TRBJ2-7, with D perhaps matching TRBD1 (5 bases). This CDR3 has 15 amino acids. The V end lost 6 bases, the J end lost 3 bases, and 18 bases lay between the germline ends. Germline V gene data show CDR1 as MGHRA and CDR2 as YSYEKL. The CDR3 region is CASSPIGDRVYEQYF. In DNA form, the CDR3 reads TGCGCCAGCAGTCCGATCGGCGACAGAGTCTACGAGCAGTACTTC.

This clonotype occurred a few times. This chain joins TRBV7-3 and TRBJ1-1, with TRBD1 identical over 9 bases. CDR3 size: 15 residues. Trimming removed 3 bases from V and 6 bases from J; junction bases left unmatched: 8. Germline loops: CDR1 SGHTA, CDR2 FQGTGA. As DNA, the CDR3 is TGTGCCAGCAGCTTGACAGGGGGAGCGGGCCCTGAAGCTTTCTTT. Protein: CASSLTGGAGPEAFF. The full variable domain, completed using reference TRBV7-3 and TRBJ1-1, is GAGVSQTPSNKVTEKGKYVELRCDPISGHTALYWYRQSLGQGPEFLIYFQGTGAADDSGLPNDRFFAVRPEGSVSTLKIQRTERGDSAVYLCASSLTGGAGPEAFFGQGTRLTVV.

This chain links TRBV28 with TRBJ1-2, with a weak D call TRBD1 (5 bases). V lost 6 bases, J lost 4 bases, and 24 bases lay in between. The CDR3 runs to 17 residues. The germline gives CDR1 MDHEN, CDR2 SYDVKM. DNA for the CDR3: TGTGCCAGCAGGTCCCCAATGGGCGGGGGAGGGTCCTATGGCTACACCTTC. Translation gives CASRSPMGGGGSYGYTF.

The rearrangement uses TRBV6-2 or TRBV6-3 and TRBJ2-5; the D is unclear. Looked up from germline, CDR1 is MNHEY and CDR2 is SVGEGT. Trimming cost V 4 bases and J 6 bases, with 6 bases left between them. This CDR3 comprises 11 residues. In nucleotides, the CDR3 is TGTGCCAGCAGTTCCAAAAAGACCCAGTACTTC. Translation: CASSSKKTQYF.

Concerning this clonotype: One end of the junction fails to match germline, which may point to a read error. The chain links TRBV25-1 to TRBJ2-7; the D gene is possibly TRBD1 (6 bases). The CDR3 is made up of 15 amino acids. Per germline, CDR1 MGHDK and CDR2 SYGVNS. This CDR3 is CAISGRAQGTREQYF. The CDR3 coding sequence is TGTGCCATCAGTGGTCGTGCCCAGGGGACGCGTGAGCAGTACTTC.

Only a few counts were recorded for this clonotype. The chain employs TRBV20-1 and TRBJ2-1, with 9 bases aligning to TRBD2. V shed 3 bases, J shed 8 bases, and the junction held 14 bases outside the gene matches. The CDR3 sequence is 16 residues long. Germline CDR1 is DFQATT and CDR2 is SNEGSKA (reference sequence). The CDR3 spells CSARGLAGFLGDEQFF. The CDR3 DNA sequence: TGCAGTGCTAGGGGGCTAGCGGGATTCTTAGGCGATGAGCAGTTCTTC.